What follows are 22 T cell receptor beta chains derived from one specimen sequenced in a study of T-cell memory formation after mild COVID-19. One entry per CDR3 protein results from TCRdb running MiXCR on the 5' RACE reads. The table records about 320,000 distinct CDR3 sequences, roughly an eighth of them present only once. The sample was PBMCs or a T cell subset sorted from them (not recorded which). The receptor source for this set is a man younger than 35 who had mild COVID-19 (a few samples of this study predate the infection). Cell type and time point are not known.

The chain carries TRBV7-9 and TRBJ1-1, with a weak D call TRBD1 (5 bases). Looked up from germline, CDR1 is SEHNR and CDR2 is FQNEAQ (reference sequence). V was shortened by 4 bases and J by 6 bases, with 12 bases between the two germline ends. The CDR3 is 13 amino acids. CDR3 nucleotides: TGTGCCAGCAGCTCTCCCAGGGCGCCTGAAGCTTTCTTT. Translating gives CASSSPRAPEAFF.

The V gene is TRBV7-2, the J gene TRBJ1-1, with D tentatively TRBD1 (5 bases). The germline V gene has CDR1 SGHTA and CDR2 FQGNSA. V gave up 1 base and J gave up 2 bases, with 11 bases separating them. The CDR3 contains 15 residues. In DNA form, the CDR3 reads TGTGCCAGCAGCTTAGTTGCACAGGATAACACTGAAGCTTTCTTT. Its protein product is CASSLVAQDNTEAFF.

The V and J genes are TRBV7-9 and TRBJ1-1, with a weak D call TRBD1 (5 bases). Germline CDR1 SEHNR, CDR2 FQNEAQ (reference sequence). V was pared by 1 base and J by 0 bases, with 12 bases between. The CDR3 covers 16 residues. CDR3 bases: TGTGCCAGCAGCTTAGTCCGAACAGGTGTGAACACTGAAGCTTTCTTT. It codes for CASSLVRTGVNTEAFF.

The chain employs TRBV4-2 and TRBJ2-7; D might be TRBD1 or TRBD2, each matching 5 bases. The CDR3 sequence is 14 residues long. The V end was cut by 0 bases, the J end by 9 bases, with 15 bases between. CDR1 is LGHNA, CDR2 YNFKEQ, per germline. Here the CDR3 DNA reads TGTGCCAGCAGCCAAGATAAAGGGGACGGAAGGCAGTACTTC. Protein sequence: CASSQDKGDGRQYF.

This chain connects TRBV11-1 to TRBJ2-2, with 8 bases identical to TRBD2. The CDR3 spans 14 residues. The junction had 6 bases not matched to a gene; V was cut back by 5 bases and J by 7 bases. From germline, CDR1 is SGHAT and CDR2 FQDESV (reference sequence). The DNA of the CDR3 is TGTGCCAGCAGCAACGGGGGGGTACTCGGGGAGCTGTTTTTT. This gives the protein CASSNGGVLGELFF.

A few counts support this clonotype. CDR3 residues: CASSARRQGDGYTF. CDR3 nucleotides: TGTGCCAGCAGCGCTCGACGACAGGGAGATGGCTACACCTTC. The rearrangement joins TRBV9 to TRBJ1-2; 7 bases are a match to TRBD1. Trimming took 3 bases from V and 6 from J; bases not matched to a gene: 8. Germline V gives CDR1 SGDLS, CDR2 YYNGEE. The CDR3 runs to 14 residues. The variable domain in full, completed from reference TRBV9 and TRBJ1-2, reads DSGVTQTPKHLITATGQRVTLRCSPRSGDLSVYWYQQSLDQGLQFLIQYYNGEERAKGNILERFSAQQFPDLHSELNLSSLELGDSALYFCASSARRQGDGYTFGSGTRLTVV.

The rearrangement links TRBV2 to TRBJ1-6; maybe TRBD1 (5 bases). The CDR3 has 15 residues. Germline CDR1 is SNHLY and CDR2 is FYNNEI. Trimming stripped 8 bases from V and 0 bases from J, with 11 bases between. The CDR3 region has the DNA TGTGCCAGCTGGGGGGGGATCTCCTATAATTCACCCCTCCACTTT. This codes for CASWGGISYNSPLHF.

This clonotype appeared a few times. The genes are TRBV9 and TRBJ2-7, with D perhaps matching TRBD2 (5 bases). Germline V gene lookup returns CDR1 SGDLS and CDR2 YYNGEE. The CDR3 runs 15 residues. Trimming removed 2 bases at V and 2 bases at J, with 14 bases between. CDR3 amino acids: CASSVSSSPPYEQYF. CDR3 sequence (DNA): TGTGCCAGCAGCGTTTCTAGCAGTCCCCCCTACGAGCAGTACTTC.

This clonotype was counted between two and nine times. The chain employs TRBV12-3 or TRBV12-4 and TRBJ2-1; D ambiguous. V lost 9 bases and J 5 bases, leaving 17 bases between the germline ends. The CDR3 spans 14 residues. The CDR3 sequence: CASSLAPRNNEQFF. The DNA for the CDR3 is TGTGCCAGTAGCTTAGCCCCCAGGAACAATGAGCAGTTCTTC.

This clonotype has a handful of counts. This chain joins TRBV20-1 and TRBJ2-5, with 13 bases matching TRBD2. The V and J ends lost 6 bases and 5 bases, in that order; junction bases with no gene match: 6. This CDR3 comprises 14 residues. The germline CDR1 and CDR2 sequences are DFQATT and SNEGSKA (reference sequence). CDR3 residues: CSAAKGLAGETQYF. CDR3 nucleotides: TGCAGTGCCGCCAAGGGACTAGCGGGGGAGACCCAGTACTTC.

This sequence joins TRBV5-4 and TRBJ2-2; 8 positions agree with TRBD1. From germline, CDR1 is SGHNT and CDR2 YYREEE (reference sequence). With V trimmed by 3 bases and J by 0 bases, 4 bases remained unmatched. CDR3 size: 16 residues. The DNA of the CDR3 is TGTGCCAGCAGCTCTATGGACAGGGCGAACACCGGGGAGCTGTTTTTT. Translating it yields CASSSMDRANTGELFF.

CDR3 coding DNA: TGTGCCAGCAGTTTCAGGGGGTGCGGCTACGAGCAGTACTTC. Translation: CASSFRGCGYEQYF. The chain joins TRBV21-1 to TRBJ2-7; the table's D call TRBD1 went unverified against the DNA. TRBV21-1 represents a pseudogene. CDR3 length equals 14 residues.

There are a few counts of this clonotype. The J gene is TRBJ2-5, the V gene TRBV6-2 or TRBV6-3; maybe TRBD1 (6 bases). This CDR3 has 15 amino acids. The V end lost 6 bases, the J end lost 5 bases, and 19 bases lay between the germline ends. Per the germline V gene, CDR1 is MNHEY and CDR2 is SVGEGT. CDR3 loop: CASSSVQGYWETQYF. In DNA form, the CDR3 reads TGTGCCAGCAGCAGCGTACAGGGATATTGGGAGACCCAGTACTTC.

V usage is TRBV7-9 and J usage is TRBJ2-2; perhaps TRBD1 as D (6 bases). V lost 5 bases to trimming and J lost 4 bases, with 11 bases between them. The CDR3 totals 14 residues. CDR1 and CDR2 (germline): SEHNR, FQNEAQ (reference sequence). The CDR3 bases are TGTGCCAGCAGCCTCAGGGGAAGCACCGGGGAGCTGTTTTTT. The encoded protein is CASSLRGSTGELFF.

This clonotype was observed a handful of times. This rearrangement joins TRBV4-3 to TRBJ2-1, with 9 bases that match TRBD1. The CDR3 is 16 amino acids. The germline V gene encodes CDR1 LGHNA and CDR2 YSLEER. Losses at the gene ends were 1 base for V and 8 bases for J; bases not matched to a gene: 9. The CDR3 loop reads CASSQAGQGGVDEQFF. The DNA of the CDR3 is TGCGCCAGCAGCCAAGCGGGACAGGGAGGAGTAGATGAGCAGTTCTTC.

This clonotype was found a few times. V usage is TRBV6-2 or TRBV6-3 and J usage is TRBJ1-1; D remains ambiguous. The germline CDR1 and CDR2 sequences are MNHEY and SVGEGT. The ends were cut back, 11 bases at V and 1 base at J, with 11 bases in the middle. This CDR3 has 12 residues. The CDR3 reads CAGSGRNTEAFF. CDR3 in DNA: TGTGCCGGTTCGGGGAGGAACACTGAAGCTTTCTTT.

The chain links TRBV5-1 to TRBJ2-7; D is uncertain. The CDR3 is made up of 15 amino acids. Germline CDR1 SGHRS, CDR2 YFSETQ. The V end lost 0 bases, the J end lost 2 bases, and 12 bases lay between the germline ends. The CDR3 here is CASSLGFGLTYEQYV. As DNA, the CDR3 is TGCGCCAGCAGCTTGGGCTTCGGCCTCACCTACGAGCAGTACGTC.

V gene TRBV7-2 combines with J gene TRBJ2-7; 9 bases line up with TRBD1. V was pared by 1 base and J by 5 bases, with 6 bases of the junction left unmatched. From germline, CDR1 is SGHTA and CDR2 FQGNSA. The CDR3 sequence is 15 residues long. The CDR3 coding sequence is TGTGCCAGCAGCTTAGTTAGGGGACAGGGCAACGAGCAGTACTTC. Translation gives CASSLVRGQGNEQYF. Full variable domain (missing parts from reference TRBV7-2 and TRBJ2-7): GAGVSQSPSNKVTEKGKDVELRCDPISGHTALYWYRQSLGQGLEFLIYFQGNSAPDKSGLPSDRFSAERTGGSVSTLTIQRTQQEDSAVYLCASSLVRGQGNEQYFGPGTRLTVT.

The chain combines TRBV7-9 with TRBJ1-2; D is possibly TRBD1 (5 bases). The CDR3 contains 18 residues. V lost 4 bases and J lost 4, with 25 bases in between. The germline V gene has CDR1 SEHNR and CDR2 FQNEAQ (reference sequence). DNA of the CDR3: TGTGCCAGCAGCTCCATTCGCTCGGGGCAGGCAGGTGCCTATGGCTACACCTTC. This codes for CASSSIRSGQAGAYGYTF.

This clonotype was seen a handful of times. This chain joins TRBV5-6 and TRBJ2-1, with D tentatively TRBD2 (6 bases). CDR1 is SGHDT and CDR2 is YYEEEE in the germline V gene. The CDR3 is 13 amino acids. V gave up 0 bases and J gave up 14 bases, with 15 bases separating them. CDR3 sequence reads: CASSLEYNGGKFF. CDR3 nucleotide sequence: TGTGCCAGCAGCTTGGAGTATAACGGGGGAAAGTTCTTC.

V is TRBV5-5 and J is TRBJ2-7; TRBD1 might be the D (6 bases). V was shortened by 4 bases and J by 5 bases, with 19 bases between the two germline ends. Per germline, CDR1 SGHKS and CDR2 YYEKEE (reference sequence). The CDR3 totals 15 residues. Here the CDR3 DNA reads TGTGCCAGCAGCGTCCACTGGGACAAGCGCCACGAGCAGTACGTC. Amino acids: CASSVHWDKRHEQYV.

This clonotype was counted at least ten times. The V call is TRBV7-9, the J call TRBJ2-7; D gene uncertain. There are 13 residues in the CDR3. Germline loops: CDR1 SEHNR, CDR2 FQNEAQ (reference sequence). V was shortened by 1 base and J by 6 bases, with 10 bases between the two germline ends. In DNA, the CDR3 is TGTGCCAGCAGCTTAGATTGGGGTGGCGAGCAGTACGTC. As protein: CASSLDWGGEQYV.